This note documents a single T cell receptor beta chain sequence. Antigen: not known. Looked up from germline, CDR1 is SGHRS and CDR2 is YFSETQ. CDR3 size: 16 residues. The data belong to a study of monozygotic twins with inflammatory bowel disease. Findings and limits, study-wide: With inverse Simpson as the measure, TCRbeta diversity was lower in IBD patients than in healthy co-twins.

The template was total RNA from whole blood, with no T cell sorting. Every TCR library drew on about 4,000 ng of total RNA. The authors ran two nested PCRs of approximately 17 and 9 cycles on TCRalpha and TCRbeta cDNA. Reanalyzing the 5' RACE reads, TCRdb keeps one entry per CDR3 protein, without DNA. The listing contains over 120,000 distinct CDR3 sequences. What was sequenced was blood. The J gene is TRBJ2-7, the V gene TRBV5-1; without DNA, the TCRdb call of TRBD2 cannot be checked. This TCR derives from a human donor with ulcerative colitis or Crohn's disease, or a healthy co-twin of an affected twin (not recorded which). This CDR3 reads CASTSGGLAGVIEQYF. Combining the CDR3 with reference TRBV5-1 and TRBJ2-7 gives the whole variable domain KAGVTQTPRYLIKTRGQQVTLSCSPISGHRSVSWYQQTPGQGLQFLFEYFSETQRNKGNFPGRFSGRQFSNSRSEMNVSTLELGDSALYLCASTSGGLAGVIEQYFGPGTRLTVT.